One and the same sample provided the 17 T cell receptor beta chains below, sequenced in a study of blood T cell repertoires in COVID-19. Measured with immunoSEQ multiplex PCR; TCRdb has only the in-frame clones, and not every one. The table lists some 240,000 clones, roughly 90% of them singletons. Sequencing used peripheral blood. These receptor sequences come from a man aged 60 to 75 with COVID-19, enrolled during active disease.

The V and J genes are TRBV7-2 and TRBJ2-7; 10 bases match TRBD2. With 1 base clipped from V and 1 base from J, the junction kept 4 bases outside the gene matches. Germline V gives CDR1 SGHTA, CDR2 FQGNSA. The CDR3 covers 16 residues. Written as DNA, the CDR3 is TGTGCCAGCAGCTTAGGGGCTAGCGGGAGTTCCTACGAGCAGTACTTC. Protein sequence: CASSLGASGSSYEQYF. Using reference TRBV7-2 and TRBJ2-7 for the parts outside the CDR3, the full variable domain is GAGVSQSPSNKVTEKGKDVELRCDPISGHTALYWYRQSLGQGLEFLIYFQGNSAPDKSGLPSDRFSAERTGGSVSTLTIQRTQQEDSAVYLCASSLGASGSSYEQYFGPGTRLTVT.

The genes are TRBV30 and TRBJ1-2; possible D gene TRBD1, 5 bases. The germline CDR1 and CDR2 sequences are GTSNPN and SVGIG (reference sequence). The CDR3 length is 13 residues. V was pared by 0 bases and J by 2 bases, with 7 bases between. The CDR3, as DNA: TGTGCCTGGAGTGTAGCAGGGAACTATGGCTACACCTTC. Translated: CAWSVAGNYGYTF. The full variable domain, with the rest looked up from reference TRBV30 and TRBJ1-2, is SQTIHQWPATLVQPVGSPLSLECTVEGTSNPNLYWYRQAAGRGLQLLFYSVGIGQISSEVPQNLSASRPQDRQFILSSKKLLLSDSGFYLCAWSVAGNYGYTFGSGTRLTVV.

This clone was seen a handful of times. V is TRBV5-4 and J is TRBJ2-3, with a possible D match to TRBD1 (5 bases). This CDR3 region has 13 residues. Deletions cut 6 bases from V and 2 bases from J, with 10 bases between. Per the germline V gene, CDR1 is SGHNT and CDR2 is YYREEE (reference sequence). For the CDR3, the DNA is TGTGCCAGCATGGGGCGGACCACAGATACGCAGTATTTT. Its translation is CASMGRTTDTQYF.

CDR3 in DNA: TGCGCCAGCAGACTTGGCGGGGGCGCTGGAATAGCGGGAGGGCATTCTAACGAGCAGTACTTC. Its protein product is CASRLGGGAGIAGGHSNEQYF. The rearrangement links TRBV10-1 to TRBJ2-7; 11 positions agree with TRBD2. The J segment lost 5 bases and the V segment lost 6 bases, leaving 27 bases of the junction unmatched. CDR3 size: 21 residues. CDR1 and CDR2 (germline): WNHNN, SYGVQD (reference sequence).

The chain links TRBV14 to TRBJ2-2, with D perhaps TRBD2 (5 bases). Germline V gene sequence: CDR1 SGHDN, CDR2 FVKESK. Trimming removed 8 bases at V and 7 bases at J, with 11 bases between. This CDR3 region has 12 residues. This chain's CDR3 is CASETRYGELFF. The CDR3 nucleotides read TGTGCCAGCGAAACTAGATACGGGGAGCTGTTTTTT. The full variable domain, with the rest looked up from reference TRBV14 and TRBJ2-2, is EAGVTQFPSHSVIEKGQTVTLRCDPISGHDNLYWYRRVMGKEIKFLLHFVKESKQDESGMPNNRFLAERTGGTYSTLKVQPAELEDSGVYFCASETRYGELFFGEGSRLTVL.

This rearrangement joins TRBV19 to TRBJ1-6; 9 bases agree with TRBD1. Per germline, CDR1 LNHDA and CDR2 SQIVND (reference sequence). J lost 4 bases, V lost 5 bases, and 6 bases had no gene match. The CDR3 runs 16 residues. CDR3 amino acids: CASSAQGQGYNSPLHF. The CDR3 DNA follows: TGTGCCAGTAGTGCCCAAGGACAGGGGTATAATTCACCCCTCCACTTT.

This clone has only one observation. This chain's CDR3 is CASSQGLAGVSPYEQYF. CDR3 coding DNA: TGTGCCAGCAGCCAAGGACTAGCGGGAGTGTCTCCATACGAGCAGTACTTC. The gene calls are TRBV3-1 (or the pseudogene TRBV3-2) and TRBJ2-7; 12 bases map to TRBD2. The CDR3 consists of 17 residues. Germline V lookup: CDR1 LGHDT, CDR2 YNNKEL (reference sequence). V lost 1 base and J lost 4; bases outside the gene matches: 8.

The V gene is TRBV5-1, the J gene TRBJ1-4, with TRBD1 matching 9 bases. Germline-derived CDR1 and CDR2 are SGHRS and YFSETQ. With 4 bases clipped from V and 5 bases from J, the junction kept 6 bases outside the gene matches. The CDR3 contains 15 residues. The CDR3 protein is CASSEVDRGNEKLFF. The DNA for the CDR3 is TGCGCCAGCAGCGAGGTGGACAGGGGAAATGAAAAACTGTTTTTT.

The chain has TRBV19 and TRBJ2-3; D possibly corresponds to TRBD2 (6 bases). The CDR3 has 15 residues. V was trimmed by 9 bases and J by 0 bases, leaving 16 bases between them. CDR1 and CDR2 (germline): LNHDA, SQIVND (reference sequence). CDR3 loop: CASRAAGSSTDTQYF. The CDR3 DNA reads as TGTGCCAGCAGAGCGGCGGGGTCTAGCACAGATACGCAGTATTTT.

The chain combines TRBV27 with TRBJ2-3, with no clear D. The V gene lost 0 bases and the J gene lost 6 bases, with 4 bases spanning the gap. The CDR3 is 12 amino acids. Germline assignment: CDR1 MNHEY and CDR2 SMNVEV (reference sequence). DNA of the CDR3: TGTGCCAGCAGTTTATCCGGTGATACGCAGTATTTT. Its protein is CASSLSGDTQYF.

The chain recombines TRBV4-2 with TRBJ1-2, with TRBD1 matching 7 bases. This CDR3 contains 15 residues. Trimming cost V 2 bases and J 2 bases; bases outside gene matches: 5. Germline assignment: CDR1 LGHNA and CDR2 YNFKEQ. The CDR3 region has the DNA TGTGCCAGCAGCCAATCCGACAGGGACAACTATGGCTACACCTTC. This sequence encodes CASSQSDRDNYGYTF.

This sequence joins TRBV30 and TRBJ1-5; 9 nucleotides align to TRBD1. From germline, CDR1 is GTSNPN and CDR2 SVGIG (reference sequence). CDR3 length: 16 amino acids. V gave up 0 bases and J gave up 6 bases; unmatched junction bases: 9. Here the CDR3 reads CAWSVAGTGNGQPQHF. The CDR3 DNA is TGTGCCTGGAGTGTGGCCGGGACAGGGAACGGTCAGCCCCAGCATTTT.

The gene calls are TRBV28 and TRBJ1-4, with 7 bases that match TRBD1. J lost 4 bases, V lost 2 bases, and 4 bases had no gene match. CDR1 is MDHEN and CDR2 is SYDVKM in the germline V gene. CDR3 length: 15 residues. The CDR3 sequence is CASSLRQGLNEKLFF. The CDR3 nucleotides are TGTGCCAGCAGTTTAAGACAGGGACTTAATGAAAAACTGTTTTTT.

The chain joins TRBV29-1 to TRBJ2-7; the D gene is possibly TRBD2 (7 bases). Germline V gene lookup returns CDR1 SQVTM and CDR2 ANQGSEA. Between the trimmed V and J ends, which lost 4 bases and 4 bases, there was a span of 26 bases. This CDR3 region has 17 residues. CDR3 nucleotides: TGCAGCGTTGGGAGGTTGGGGGGGGCCTCACCCGCTTACGAGCAGTACTTC. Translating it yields CSVGRLGGASPAYEQYF.

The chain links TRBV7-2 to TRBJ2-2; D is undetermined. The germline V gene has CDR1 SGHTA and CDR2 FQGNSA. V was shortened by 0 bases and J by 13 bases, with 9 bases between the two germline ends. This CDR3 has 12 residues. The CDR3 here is CASSLARGRLFF. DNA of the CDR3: TGTGCCAGCAGCTTAGCGCGTGGGCGGCTGTTTTTT.

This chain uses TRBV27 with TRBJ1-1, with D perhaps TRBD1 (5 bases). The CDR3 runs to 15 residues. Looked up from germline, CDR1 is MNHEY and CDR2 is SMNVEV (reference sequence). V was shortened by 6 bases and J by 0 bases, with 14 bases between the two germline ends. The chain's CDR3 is CASRVRGGVNTEAFF. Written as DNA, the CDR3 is TGTGCCAGCAGAGTTCGGGGGGGGGTGAACACTGAAGCTTTCTTT.

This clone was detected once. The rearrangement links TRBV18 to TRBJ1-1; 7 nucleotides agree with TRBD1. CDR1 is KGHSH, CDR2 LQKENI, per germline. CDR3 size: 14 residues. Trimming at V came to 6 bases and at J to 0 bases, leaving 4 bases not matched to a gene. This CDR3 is CASSPDRLNTEAFF. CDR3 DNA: TGTGCCAGCTCCCCGGACAGGTTGAACACTGAAGCTTTCTTT.